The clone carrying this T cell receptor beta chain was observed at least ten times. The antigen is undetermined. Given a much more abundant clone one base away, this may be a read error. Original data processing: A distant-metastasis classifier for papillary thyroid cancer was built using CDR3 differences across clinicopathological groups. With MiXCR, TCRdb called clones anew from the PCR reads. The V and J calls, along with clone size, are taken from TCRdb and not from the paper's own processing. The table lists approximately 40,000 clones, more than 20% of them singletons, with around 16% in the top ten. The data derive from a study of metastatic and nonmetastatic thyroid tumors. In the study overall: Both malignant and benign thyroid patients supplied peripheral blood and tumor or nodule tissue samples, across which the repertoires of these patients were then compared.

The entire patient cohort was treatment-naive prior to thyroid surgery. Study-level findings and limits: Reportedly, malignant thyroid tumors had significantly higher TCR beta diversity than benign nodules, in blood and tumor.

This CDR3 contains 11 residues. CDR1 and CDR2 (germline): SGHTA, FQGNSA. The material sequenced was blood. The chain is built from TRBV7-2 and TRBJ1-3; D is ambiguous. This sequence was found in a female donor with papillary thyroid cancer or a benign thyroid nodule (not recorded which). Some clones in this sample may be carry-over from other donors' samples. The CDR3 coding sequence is TGTGCCACCATTCGGGGAAACACCATGTATTTT. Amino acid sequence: CATIRGNTMYF.